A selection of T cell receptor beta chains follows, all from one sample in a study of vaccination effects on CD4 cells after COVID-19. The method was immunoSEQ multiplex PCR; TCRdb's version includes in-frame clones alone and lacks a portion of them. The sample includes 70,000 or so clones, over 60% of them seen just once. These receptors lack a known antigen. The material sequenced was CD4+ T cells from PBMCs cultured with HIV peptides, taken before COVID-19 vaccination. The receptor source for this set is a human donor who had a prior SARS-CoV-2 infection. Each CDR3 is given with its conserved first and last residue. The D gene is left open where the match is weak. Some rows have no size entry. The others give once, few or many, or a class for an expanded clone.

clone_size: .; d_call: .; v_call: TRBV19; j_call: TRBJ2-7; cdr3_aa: CASSIGLSYEQYF; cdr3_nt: TGTGCCAGTAGTATTGGGCTCTCCTACGAGCAGTACTTC
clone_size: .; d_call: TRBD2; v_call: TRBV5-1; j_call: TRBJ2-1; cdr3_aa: CASSQIAGTYNEQFF; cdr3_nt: TGCGCCAGCAGCCAGATAGCGGGGACCTACAATGAGCAGTTCTTC
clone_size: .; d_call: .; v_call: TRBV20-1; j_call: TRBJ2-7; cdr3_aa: CSAGPVGEQYF; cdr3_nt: TGCAGTGCTGGACCCGTGGGCGAGCAGTACTTC
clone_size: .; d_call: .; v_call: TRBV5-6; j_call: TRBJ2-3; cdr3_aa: CASSLGRLVVAQYF; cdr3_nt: TGTGCCAGCAGCCTGGGACGCCTAGTCGTAGCGCAGTATTTT
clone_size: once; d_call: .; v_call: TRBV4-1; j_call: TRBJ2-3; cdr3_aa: CASSQQPLPTDTQYF; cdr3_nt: TGCGCCAGCAGCCAACAGCCTCTCCCCACAGATACGCAGTATTTT
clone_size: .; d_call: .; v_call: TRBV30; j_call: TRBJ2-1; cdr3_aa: CAWIWDGRGHNEQFF; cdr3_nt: TGTGCCTGGATCTGGGACGGGCGGGGCCACAATGAGCAGTTCTTC
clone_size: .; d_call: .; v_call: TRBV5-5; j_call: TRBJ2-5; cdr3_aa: CASSLLWVETQYF; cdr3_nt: TGTGCCAGCAGCCTCCTATGGGTAGAGACCCAGTACTTC
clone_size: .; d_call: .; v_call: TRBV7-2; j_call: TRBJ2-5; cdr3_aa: CASSLSYWGQETQYF; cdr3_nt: TGTGCCAGCAGCTTATCTTACTGGGGACAAGAGACCCAGTACTTC
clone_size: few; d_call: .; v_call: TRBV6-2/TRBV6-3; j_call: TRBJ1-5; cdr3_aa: CASSYTRDYSNQPQHF; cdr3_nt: TGTGCCAGCAGTTACACAAGGGACTATAGCAATCAGCCCCAGCATTTT
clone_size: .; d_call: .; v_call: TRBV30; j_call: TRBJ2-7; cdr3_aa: CAWNQKASYEQYF; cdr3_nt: TGTGCCTGGAACCAGAAAGCATCCTACGAGCAGTACTTC
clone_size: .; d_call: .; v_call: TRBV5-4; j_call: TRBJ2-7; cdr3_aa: CASSAGLRYEQYF; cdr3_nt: TGTGCCAGCAGCGCGGGACTCCGCTACGAGCAGTACTTC
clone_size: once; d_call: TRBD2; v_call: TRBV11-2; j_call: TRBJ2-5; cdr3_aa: CASSRGGLETQYF; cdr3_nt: TGTGCCAGCAGCCGCGGGGGGTTAGAGACCCAGTACTTC
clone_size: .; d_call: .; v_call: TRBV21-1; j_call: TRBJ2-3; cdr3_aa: CAGFRLLLAGGTDTQYF; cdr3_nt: TGTGCCGGGTTCCGTTTACTTTTAGCGGGAGGCACAGATACGCAGTATTTT
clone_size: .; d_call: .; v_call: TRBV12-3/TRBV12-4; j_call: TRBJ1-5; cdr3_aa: CASSFAAKPQHF; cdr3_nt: TGTGCCAGCAGTTTCGCCGCCAAGCCCCAGCATTTT
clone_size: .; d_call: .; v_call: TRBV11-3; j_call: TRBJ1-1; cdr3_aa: CASSLVVSENTEAFF; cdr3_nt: TGTGCCAGCAGCTTAGTCGTCTCAGAGAACACTGAAGCTTTCTTT
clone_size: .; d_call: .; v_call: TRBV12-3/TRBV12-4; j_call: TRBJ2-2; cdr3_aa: CASSLNPTGELFF; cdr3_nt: TGTGCCAGCAGTTTAAATCCTACCGGGGAGCTGTTTTTT
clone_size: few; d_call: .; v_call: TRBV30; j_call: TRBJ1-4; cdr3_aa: CAWSHQVGKSREKLFF; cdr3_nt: TGTGCCTGGAGTCATCAGGTGGGAAAGTCGCGTGAAAAACTGTTTTTT
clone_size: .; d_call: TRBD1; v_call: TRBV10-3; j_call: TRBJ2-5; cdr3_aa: CAISLTGTYQETQYF; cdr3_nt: TGTGCCATCAGCCTGACAGGGACATACCAAGAGACCCAGTACTTC